This T cell receptor (beta chain) was found in a study of cytomegalovirus exposure and HLA in healthy donors. The PCR made use of 60 Vbeta and 13 Jbeta primers. Sequencing was performed with immunoSEQ multiplex PCR; in TCRdb, only in-frame clones are kept and a portion is missing. In total, the table holds 95,000 to 150,000 clones. CDR3 length equals 13 residues. Germline lookup yields CDR1 MDHEN and CDR2 SYDVKM. Trimming removed 3 bases at V and 4 bases at J, with 9 bases between. The receptor was isolated from a young man in good health and CMV-seronegative. The sample consisted of PBMCs. The chain joins TRBV28 to TRBJ1-2; TRBD1 might be the D (5 bases). The CDR3 protein is CASSFQGFYGYTF. For the CDR3, the DNA is TGTGCCAGCAGTTTTCAGGGCTTCTATGGCTACACCTTC.